The 23 T cell receptor beta chains below were found in one sample sequenced in a study of blood T cell repertoires in COVID-19. Data came from immunoSEQ multiplex PCR; TCRdb stores just in-frame clones and leaves some out. The table shows 200,000 to 300,000 clones, with more than 75% occurring only once. The sample was peripheral blood. All receptors come from a woman in her seventies with active or convalescent COVID-19.

The chain links TRBV6-5 to TRBJ1-5; D may be TRBD1 (6 bases). The CDR3 loop spans 15 amino acids. V dropped 2 bases and J dropped 6 bases, with 14 bases sitting between them. Germline V gives CDR1 MNHEY, CDR2 SVGAGI. The CDR3 region is CASSYPTGGSQPQHF. CDR3 DNA sequence: TGTGCCAGCAGTTACCCGACAGGAGGATCTCAGCCCCAGCATTTT.

This chain connects TRBV6-5 to TRBJ1-1, with TRBD1 identical over 7 bases. Germline values: CDR1 MNHEY, CDR2 SVGAGI. The CDR3 runs 11 residues. V lost 6 bases, J lost 7 bases, and 2 bases stayed unmatched. The CDR3, as DNA: TGTGCCAGCAGAGGACAGGTTGAAGCTTTCTTT. This sequence encodes CASRGQVEAFF.

In its sample, this clone was seen a few times. The V call is TRBV19, the J call TRBJ1-5, with 7 positions matching TRBD1. Per the germline V gene, CDR1 is LNHDA and CDR2 is SQIVND (reference sequence). V dropped 5 bases and J dropped 2; count of bases not matched to a gene: 9. This CDR3 is 16 amino acids long. The CDR3 nucleotides read TGTGCCAGTAGTCTTCTCACAGGGGTGGGCAATCAGCCCCAGCATTTT. Translated, it gives CASSLLTGVGNQPQHF.

The gene calls are TRBV7-9 and TRBJ1-2, with D perhaps TRBD1 (6 bases). This CDR3 has 14 amino acids. Germline V CDR1 and CDR2: SEHNR, FQNEAQ (reference sequence). Trimming removed 5 bases from V and 3 bases from J, with 13 bases in between. CDR3: CASSPTSGDYGYTF. DNA of the CDR3: TGTGCCAGCAGCCCCACGTCAGGGGACTATGGCTACACCTTC.

The chain recombines TRBV5-4 with TRBJ1-4; 7 bases agree with TRBD1. The trim removed 4 bases at V and 4 bases at J, leaving 4 bases unmatched. This CDR3 has 14 amino acids. Per germline, CDR1 SGHNT and CDR2 YYREEE (reference sequence). CDR3 DNA sequence: TGTGCCAGCAGCGGGGGACAGAGTAATGAAAAACTGTTTTTT. Its protein is CASSGGQSNEKLFF.

This clone has only a few counts. The chain joins TRBV7-6 to TRBJ1-1; D gene ambiguous. This CDR3 contains 14 residues. The V end was cut by 1 base, the J end by 1 base, with 7 bases between. The germline V gene has CDR1 SGHVS and CDR2 FNYEAQ. The DNA for the CDR3 is TGTGCCAGCAGCTTAGGGCATTCGAACACTGAAGCTTTCTTT. It yields the protein CASSLGHSNTEAFF.

This sequence joins TRBV7-2 and TRBJ2-2; D may be TRBD1 (6 bases). The CDR3 is 16 residues long. The V and J ends lost 10 bases and 2 bases respectively, with 20 bases between them. Germline V CDR1 and CDR2: SGHTA, FQGNSA. The CDR3 loop is CAITPPGTPNTGELFF. In DNA, the CDR3 is TGTGCCATTACACCTCCCGGGACACCAAACACCGGGGAGCTGTTTTTT.

This rearrangement joins TRBV7-2 to TRBJ2-7; TRBD1 agrees at 8 bases. With 4 bases clipped from V and 2 bases from J, the junction kept 4 bases outside the gene matches. The CDR3 is 14 amino acids. CDR1 and CDR2 (germline): SGHTA, FQGNSA. Written as DNA, the CDR3 is TGTGCCAGCAGCTCGACAGGGGTGGCCTACGAGCAGTACTTC. It yields the protein CASSSTGVAYEQYF.

The rearrangement links TRBV5-6 to TRBJ2-5; TRBD2 is a possible D gene (5 bases). Germline lookup yields CDR1 SGHDT and CDR2 YYEEEE. The length of the CDR3 is 13 residues. Trimming shortened V by 7 bases and J by 7 bases, and 17 bases separated the two germline ends. The CDR3 spells CASHSPAGGTQYF. The CDR3 coding sequence is TGTGCCAGCCACTCCCCGGCAGGAGGGACCCAGTACTTC.

The chain couples TRBV18 to TRBJ2-1, with TRBD1 as a possible D gene (6 bases). This CDR3 is 13 amino acids long. CDR1 and CDR2 from the germline V gene are KGHSH and LQKENI. Trimming left V 5 bases short and J 5 bases short, with 10 bases between. In DNA form, the CDR3 reads TGTGCCAGCTCAACAGGGCAGGACAATGAGCAGTTCTTC. Its translation is CASSTGQDNEQFF. The complete variable domain, with remaining parts taken from reference TRBV18 and TRBJ2-1, reads NAGVMQNPRHLVRRRGQEARLRCSPMKGHSHVYWYRQLPEEGLKFMVYLQKENIIDESGMPKERFSAEFPKEGPSILRIQQVVRGDSAAYFCASSTGQDNEQFFGPGTRLTVL.

The chain uses TRBV5-1 and TRBJ2-3, with TRBD2 matching over 7 bases. Trimming took 1 base from V and 0 from J; bases not matched to a gene: 5. Germline values: CDR1 SGHRS, CDR2 YFSETQ. This CDR3 is 16 amino acids long. CDR3 coding DNA: TGCGCCAGCAGCTTGCCTCTAGCGGCTAGCACAGATACGCAGTATTTT. Its translation is CASSLPLAASTDTQYF. The whole variable domain, filled in from reference TRBV5-1 and TRBJ2-3, reads KAGVTQTPRYLIKTRGQQVTLSCSPISGHRSVSWYQQTPGQGLQFLFEYFSETQRNKGNFPGRFSGRQFSNSRSEMNVSTLELGDSALYLCASSLPLAASTDTQYFGPGTRLTVL.

This chain links TRBV25-1 with TRBJ2-5, with a tentative D call TRBD1 (6 bases). V was cut by 8 bases and J by 3 bases, with 13 bases left in between. The V gene's germline CDR1 is MGHDK and CDR2 SYGVNS. The CDR3 consists of 13 residues. The CDR3 region is CASYAGEKETQYF. In DNA form, the CDR3 reads TGTGCCAGCTACGCAGGGGAGAAAGAGACCCAGTACTTC.

The rearrangement uses TRBV4-2 and TRBJ1-1; 12 bases match TRBD1. The V segment lost 0 bases and the J segment 5 bases; nucleotides outside the gene matches: 4. CDR3 length equals 16 residues. Germline CDR1 is LGHNA and CDR2 is YNFKEQ. CDR3 amino acids: CASSQDRGQGATEAFF. The CDR3, as DNA: TGTGCCAGCAGCCAAGATCGGGGACAGGGGGCTACTGAAGCTTTCTTT.

The chain carries TRBV5-1 and TRBJ1-3, with 8 bases aligning to TRBD1. CDR3 length: 19 residues. Trimming took 0 bases from V and 0 from J; bases not matched to a gene: 11. Germline V gene data show CDR1 as SGHRS and CDR2 as YFSETQ. The CDR3 loop reads CASSLARGTGDDSGNTIYF. The DNA for the CDR3 is TGCGCCAGCAGCTTGGCCAGGGGGACAGGTGATGACTCTGGAAACACCATATATTTT.

The rearrangement joins TRBV7-2 to TRBJ2-7; D perhaps matches TRBD1 (5 bases). From germline, CDR1 is SGHTA and CDR2 FQGNSA. The V and J ends lost 5 bases and 6 bases respectively, with 11 bases between them. This CDR3 has 12 amino acids. The CDR3 DNA reads TGTGCCAGCAGCCCCCAGGGTTTCGAGCAGTACTTC. Translating gives CASSPQGFEQYF.

This sequence joins TRBV19 and TRBJ1-1; the match to TRBD1 covers 8 bases. Germline V gene lookup returns CDR1 LNHDA and CDR2 SQIVND (reference sequence). Trimming took 5 bases from V and 0 from J; bases not matched to a gene: 5. The CDR3 covers 15 residues. The DNA for the CDR3 is TGTGCCAGTAGTGGCAGGGGGCGGTTGAACACTGAAGCTTTCTTT. Translation: CASSGRGRLNTEAFF.

The V call is TRBV7-3, the J call TRBJ1-1; 7 nucleotides match TRBD1. CDR3 length: 14 amino acids. Germline V gene lookup returns CDR1 SGHTA and CDR2 FQGTGA. V trimming: 5 bases; J trimming: 2 bases; junction bases outside the gene matches: 5. The CDR3 loop reads CASSPGQINTEAFF. CDR3 bases: TGTGCCAGCAGCCCGGGACAGATCAACACTGAAGCTTTCTTT.

The chain recombines TRBV5-1 with TRBJ1-3; D may be TRBD1 (5 bases). V was clipped by 4 bases and J by 2 bases, with 10 bases between them. The CDR3 has 14 amino acids. From germline, CDR1 is SGHRS and CDR2 YFSETQ. CDR3 region: CASSPGGTGNTIYF. For the CDR3, the DNA is TGCGCCAGCAGCCCGGGGGGAACTGGAAACACCATATATTTT.

Comment on this clone: The sample has other DNA sequences that encode this CDR3 too. CDR3 coding DNA: TGCAGCGCGCCTGTGAACACTGAAGCTTTCTTT. It codes for CSAPVNTEAFF. The chain has TRBV20-1 and TRBJ1-1; D is uncertain. This CDR3 spans 11 amino acids. Germline V lookup: CDR1 DFQATT, CDR2 SNEGSKA (reference sequence).

The chain links TRBV7-9 to TRBJ2-5, with TRBD2 identical over 13 bases. The CDR3 extends over 16 amino acids. Trimming removed 5 bases from V and 4 bases from J; junction bases left unmatched: 7. CDR1 SEHNR and CDR2 FQNEAQ come from the germline V gene (reference sequence). The CDR3 nucleotides are TGTGCCAGCAGCCCTGGGACTAGCGGGGCGGGAGAGACCCAGTACTTC. Translation gives CASSPGTSGAGETQYF. The full variable domain, rest sourced from reference TRBV7-9 and TRBJ2-5, is DTGVSQNPRHKITKRGQNVTFRCDPISEHNRLYWYRQTLGQGPEFLTYFQNEAQLEKSRLLSDRFSAERPKGSFSTLEIQRTEQGDSAMYLCASSPGTSGAGETQYFGPGTRLLVL.

The chain employs TRBV27 and TRBJ1-2; TRBD1 might be the D (5 bases). From germline, CDR1 is MNHEY and CDR2 SMNVEV (reference sequence). The CDR3 loop spans 14 amino acids. V lost 6 bases, J lost 6 bases, and 17 bases lay in between. Here the CDR3 reads CASRPQTVLDGYTF. CDR3 nucleotides: TGTGCCAGCAGGCCTCAGACAGTCCTGGATGGCTACACCTTC.

CDR3 coding DNA: TGCGCCAGCAGCCCCCCGACCGGGAGGAACACTGAAGCTTTCTTT. It codes for CASSPPTGRNTEAFF. This chain links TRBV5-1 with TRBJ1-1; D unclear. The CDR3 loop spans 15 amino acids. Trimming cost V 4 bases and J 1 base, with 14 bases left between them. Germline CDR1 and CDR2: SGHRS and YFSETQ. The variable domain in full, completed from reference TRBV5-1 and TRBJ1-1, reads KAGVTQTPRYLIKTRGQQVTLSCSPISGHRSVSWYQQTPGQGLQFLFEYFSETQRNKGNFPGRFSGRQFSNSRSEMNVSTLELGDSALYLCASSPPTGRNTEAFFGQGTRLTVV.

This chain joins TRBV7-9 and TRBJ2-7, with 7 bases that match TRBD1. The trim removed 5 bases at V and 4 bases at J, leaving 20 bases unmatched. Germline CDR1 is SEHNR and CDR2 is FQNEAQ (reference sequence). CDR3 length equals 18 residues. Here the CDR3 reads CASSPLRDSQGPEYEQYF. CDR3 coding DNA: TGTGCCAGCAGCCCCCTCCGGGACAGCCAAGGGCCAGAATACGAGCAGTACTTC.